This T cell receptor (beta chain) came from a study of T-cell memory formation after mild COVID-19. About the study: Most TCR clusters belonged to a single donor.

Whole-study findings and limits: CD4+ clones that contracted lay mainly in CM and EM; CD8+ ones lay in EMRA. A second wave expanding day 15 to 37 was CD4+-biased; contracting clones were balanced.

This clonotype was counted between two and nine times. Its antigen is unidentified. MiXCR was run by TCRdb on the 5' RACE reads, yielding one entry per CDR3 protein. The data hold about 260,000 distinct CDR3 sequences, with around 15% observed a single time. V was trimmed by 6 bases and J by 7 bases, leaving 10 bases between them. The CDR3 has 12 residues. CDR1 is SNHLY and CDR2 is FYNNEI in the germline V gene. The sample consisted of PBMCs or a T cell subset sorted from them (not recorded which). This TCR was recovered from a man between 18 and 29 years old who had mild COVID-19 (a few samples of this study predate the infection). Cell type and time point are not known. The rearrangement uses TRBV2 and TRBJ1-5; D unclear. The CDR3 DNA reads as TGTGCCAGCAGACAGTCCCGGCAGCCCCAGCATTTT. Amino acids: CASRQSRQPQHF. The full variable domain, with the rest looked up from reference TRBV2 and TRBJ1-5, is EPEVTQTPSHQVTQMGQEVILRCVPISNHLYFYWYRQILGQKVEFLVSFYNNEISEKSEIFDDQFSVERPDGSNFTLKIRSTKLEDSAMYFCASRQSRQPQHFGDGTRLSIL.